The 31 T cell receptor beta chains reported below all come from one sample, sequenced in a study of blood T cell repertoires in COVID-19. Clones were read by immunoSEQ multiplex PCR, and TCRdb kept only the in-frame ones, dropping some. The table records around 61,000 clones, around 80% of them present only once. The source material was peripheral blood. These receptors came from a man older than 75 with acute or convalescent COVID-19.

This clone occurred a few times. The rearrangement links TRBV7-2 to TRBJ2-7; tentatively, D is TRBD2 (5 bases). Germline V gene sequence: CDR1 SGHTA, CDR2 FQGNSA. Trimming shortened V by 2 bases and J by 0 bases, and 8 bases separated the two germline ends. The CDR3 has 14 amino acids. CDR3 region: CASSLRRDSYEQYF. The CDR3 nucleotides read TGTGCCAGCAGCTTACGACGGGACTCCTACGAGCAGTACTTC.

J is TRBJ2-2 and V is TRBV19, with 15 bases matching TRBD2. CDR3 size: 16 residues. In germline, CDR1 is LNHDA, CDR2 SQIVND (reference sequence). The trim removed 11 bases at V and 7 bases at J, leaving 11 bases unmatched. CDR3: CAVRTSGRAYDGELFF. The DNA of the CDR3 is TGTGCCGTGAGGACTAGCGGGAGGGCCTATGACGGGGAGCTGTTTTTT.

The V gene is TRBV30, the J gene TRBJ1-2, with D perhaps matching TRBD1 (6 bases). Trimming took 4 bases from V and 7 from J, leaving 25 bases between them. CDR1 and CDR2 (germline): GTSNPN, SVGIG (reference sequence). This CDR3 is built from 16 residues. DNA for the CDR3: TGTGCCTGGAAACGGGATCGACAGGTGCAACTTCGTGGCTACACCTTC. Translation gives CAWKRDRQVQLRGYTF.

This clone turned up a few times. V is TRBV7-9 and J is TRBJ1-5, with no clear D. In germline, CDR1 is SEHNR, CDR2 FQNEAQ (reference sequence). The CDR3 contains 11 residues. V was cut by 2 bases and J by 9 bases, with 5 bases left in between. The CDR3 protein is CASSLNGPQHF. The CDR3 coding sequence is TGTGCCAGCAGCTTAAACGGGCCCCAGCATTTT.

The chain recombines TRBV19 with TRBJ2-7; 8 positions match TRBD1. Germline values: CDR1 LNHDA, CDR2 SQIVND (reference sequence). The CDR3 has 16 amino acids. V was clipped by 4 bases and J by 6 bases; unmatched bases: 14. The CDR3 reads CASSTLGGQGLVEQYF. CDR3 sequence (DNA): TGTGCCAGTAGTACCCTCGGCGGACAGGGTTTGGTCGAGCAGTACTTC. Complete variable domain (other parts from reference TRBV19 and TRBJ2-7): DGGITQSPKYLFRKEGQNVTLSCEQNLNHDAMYWYRQDPGQGLRLIYYSQIVNDFQKGDIAEGYSVSREKKESFPLTVTSAQKNPTAFYLCASSTLGGQGLVEQYFGPGTRLTVT.

This chain joins TRBV14 and TRBJ2-3; 7 positions agree with TRBD2. This CDR3 comprises 14 residues. Germline CDR1 is SGHDN and CDR2 is FVKESK. With 4 bases clipped from V and 3 bases from J, the junction kept 4 bases outside the gene matches. CDR3 in amino acids: CASSPQLATDTQYF. The DNA of the CDR3 is TGTGCCAGCAGCCCCCAACTAGCGACAGATACGCAGTATTTT.

Concerning this clone: An end of the junction does not agree with germline; a read error may underlie this. This chain connects TRBV3-1 (or the pseudogene TRBV3-2) to TRBJ1-4, with D possibly matching TRBD1 (6 bases). The germline CDR1 and CDR2 sequences are LGHDT and YNNKEL (reference sequence). This CDR3 region has 15 residues. CDR3: CAGSQGSGEAEKLFF. CDR3 DNA sequence: TGTGCCGGCAGCCAAGGGTCAGGGGAAGCCGAAAAACTGTTTTTT.

V and J are TRBV11-2 and TRBJ2-5; 13 bases are a match to TRBD2. This CDR3 has 16 residues. V dropped 5 bases and J dropped 5; count of bases not matched to a gene: 8. Germline loops: CDR1 SGHAT, CDR2 FQNNGV. CDR3 coding DNA: TGTGCCAGCAGCGCAAAACTAGCGGGGGGGGTGGAGACCCAGTACTTC. It is translated as CASSAKLAGGVETQYF.

In this sample, this clone turned up a few times. The conserved closing phenylalanine or tryptophan is absent in this CDR3, likely reflecting a read error. Because the CDR3's place on the DNA is in doubt, the DNA is left out and the CDR3 is given as listed by TCRdb. This CDR3 reads CASSLDRGPGLI. The chain combines TRBV7-9 with TRBJ1-1; the D segment call TRBD1 is taken from the table without a DNA check. A total of 12 residues make up the CDR3, ends included. Germline CDR1 is SEHNR and CDR2 is FQNEAQ (reference sequence).

This rearrangement joins TRBV11-2 to TRBJ1-2; D not resolved. The ends were cut back, 5 bases at V and 4 bases at J, with 14 bases in the middle. Germline lookup yields CDR1 SGHAT and CDR2 FQNNGV. The CDR3 has 14 amino acids. In DNA, the CDR3 is TGTGCCAGCAGCCCGAGCCGCGCGGCCTATGGCTACACCTTC. This translates into CASSPSRAAYGYTF. Filled out from reference TRBV11-2 and TRBJ1-2, the complete variable domain reads EAGVAQSPRYKIIEKRQSVAFWCNPISGHATLYWYQQILGQGPKLLIQFQNNGVVDDSQLPKDRFSAERLKGVDSTLKIQPAKLEDSAVYLCASSPSRAAYGYTFGSGTRLTVV.

The chain combines TRBV6-2 or TRBV6-3 with TRBJ1-5; a possible D gene is TRBD1 (5 bases). Germline V gene data show CDR1 as MNHEY and CDR2 as SVGEGT. This CDR3 has 17 amino acids. Between the trimmed V and J ends, which lost 6 bases and 1 base, there was a span of 19 bases. CDR3 loop: CASSLRTGGLSNQPQHF. CDR3 DNA sequence: TGTGCCAGCAGCCTCCGGACCGGGGGATTGAGCAATCAGCCCCAGCATTTT.

This chain links TRBV9 with TRBJ2-5; a possible D gene is TRBD1 (5 bases). Trimming left V 4 bases short and J 5 bases short, with 15 bases between. The CDR3 has 14 residues. Germline CDR1 reads SGDLS; CDR2 reads YYNGEE. In DNA form, the CDR3 reads TGTGCCAGCAGCCCGCAAGGGGATTCGGAGACCCAGTACTTC. It yields the protein CASSPQGDSETQYF.

CDR3 nucleotide sequence: TGTGCCAGCAGCTTAGGAGCAGGGGGATATCAGCCCCAGCATTTT. Amino acid sequence: CASSLGAGGYQPQHF. This rearrangement joins TRBV7-2 to TRBJ1-5; 7 bases agree with TRBD1. CDR1 and CDR2 (germline): SGHTA, FQGNSA. The V segment lost 1 base and the J segment 5 bases; nucleotides outside the gene matches: 5. There are 15 residues in the CDR3.

This clone was seen at least ten times. The rearrangement links TRBV29-1 to TRBJ1-2; D gene unclear. The germline V gene has CDR1 SQVTM and CDR2 ANQGSEA. V was trimmed by 5 bases and J by 8 bases, leaving 9 bases between them. The CDR3 totals 10 residues. The CDR3 loop reads CSVTRAGYTF. The CDR3 coding sequence is TGCAGCGTTACCAGAGCGGGCTACACCTTC.

In DNA form, the CDR3 reads TGTGCCAGCAGCTTCCTCCCCGGGACAGGGCGTTACTATGGCTACACCTTC. Its protein product is CASSFLPGTGRYYGYTF. This chain uses TRBV9 with TRBJ1-2; TRBD1 matches at 9 bases. With V trimmed by 4 bases and J by 3 bases, 13 bases remained unmatched. Per the germline V gene, CDR1 is SGDLS and CDR2 is YYNGEE. The CDR3 loop spans 17 amino acids.

This sequence joins TRBV3-1 (or the pseudogene TRBV3-2) and TRBJ1-3; no clear D gene. CDR1 is LGHDT, CDR2 YNNKEL, per germline (reference sequence). The CDR3 has 14 amino acids. The V end was cut by 4 bases, the J end by 4 bases, with 11 bases between. CDR3 DNA sequence: TGTGCCAGCAGCCCGCAACTCATGGGAAACACCATATATTTT. Protein sequence: CASSPQLMGNTIYF.

The chain uses TRBV19 and TRBJ1-2, with D uncertain. The germline V gene encodes CDR1 LNHDA and CDR2 SQIVND (reference sequence). The ends were cut back, 1 base at V and 2 bases at J, with 11 bases in the middle. This CDR3 region has 15 residues. CDR3 sequence (DNA): TGTGCCAGTAGTATAGGAGCGAGCCCCAACTATGGCTACACCTTC. It yields the protein CASSIGASPNYGYTF.

J is TRBJ2-5 and V is TRBV2, with D possibly being TRBD2 (7 bases). There are 15 residues in the CDR3. Germline V gene sequence: CDR1 SNHLY, CDR2 FYNNEI. Trimming pared 6 bases from V and 5 bases from J, leaving 19 bases between. CDR3 residues: CASSSIGGGHETQYF. The CDR3 coding sequence is TGTGCCAGCAGCTCTATTGGGGGGGGGCACGAGACCCAGTACTTC. Complete variable domain (other parts from reference TRBV2 and TRBJ2-5): EPEVTQTPSHQVTQMGQEVILRCVPISNHLYFYWYRQILGQKVEFLVSFYNNEISEKSEIFDDQFSVERPDGSNFTLKIRSTKLEDSAMYFCASSSIGGGHETQYFGPGTRLLVL.

V is TRBV6-6 and J is TRBJ1-4; 8 bases are shared with TRBD1. CDR1 is MNHNY and CDR2 is SVGAGI in the germline V gene (reference sequence). This CDR3 is built from 14 residues. Trimming at V came to 2 bases and at J to 8 bases, leaving 4 bases not matched to a gene. Here the CDR3 reads CASSYRDRWEKLFF. As DNA, the CDR3 is TGTGCCAGCAGTTACCGGGACAGGTGGGAAAAACTGTTTTTT.

This chain joins TRBV28 and TRBJ1-1, with 9 bases that match TRBD1. There are 14 residues in the CDR3. V lost 8 bases, J lost 1 base, and 5 bases stayed unmatched. Germline lookup yields CDR1 MDHEN and CDR2 SYDVKM. CDR3 sequence (DNA): TGTGCCAGCTCCGGACAGGGGAAGAACACTGAAGCTTTCTTT. Translating it yields CASSGQGKNTEAFF. Drawing the rest from reference TRBV28 and TRBJ1-1, the complete variable domain is DVKVTQSSRYLVKRTGEKVFLECVQDMDHENMFWYRQDPGLGLRLIYFSYDVKMKEKGDIPEGYSVSREKKERFSLILESASTNQTSMYLCASSGQGKNTEAFFGQGTRLTVV.

The V call is TRBV7-9, the J call TRBJ2-7; D perhaps matches TRBD1 (6 bases). In germline, CDR1 is SEHNR, CDR2 FQNEAQ (reference sequence). The CDR3 is 16 residues long. V was trimmed by 6 bases and J by 7 bases, leaving 25 bases between them. In DNA form, the CDR3 reads TGTGCCAGCAGTACGATCCGGGACAACTTTAAGGAGGAGCAGTACTTC. Its translation: CASSTIRDNFKEEQYF.

The chain is built from TRBV15 and TRBJ1-5, with 7 bases identical to TRBD1. Per germline, CDR1 LNHNV and CDR2 YYDKDF (reference sequence). The CDR3 runs 19 residues. Trimming removed 2 bases from V and 0 bases from J; junction bases left unmatched: 13. CDR3 loop: CATSRFESRDSFSNQPQHF. The CDR3 DNA reads as TGTGCCACCAGCAGATTCGAGTCCCGGGACAGTTTTAGCAATCAGCCCCAGCATTTT.

The V and J genes are TRBV6-2 or TRBV6-3 and TRBJ2-3, with D perhaps matching TRBD2 (5 bases). V shed 2 bases and J shed 0 bases, with 9 bases lying between them. CDR3 length: 15 amino acids. Germline V gives CDR1 MNHEY, CDR2 SVGEGT. CDR3 DNA sequence: TGTGCCAGCAGTTACCGACGGACTAGCACAGATACGCAGTATTTT. This sequence encodes CASSYRRTSTDTQYF.

J is TRBJ2-3 and V is TRBV15; TRBD1 matches at 8 bases. Trimming took 0 bases from V and 2 from J; bases not matched to a gene: 1. The CDR3 runs 15 residues. In germline, CDR1 is LNHNV, CDR2 YYDKDF (reference sequence). DNA for the CDR3: TGTGCCACCAGCAGAGAGACAGGGGACACAGATACGCAGTATTTT. Residues: CATSRETGDTDTQYF.

V is TRBV28 and J is TRBJ2-3; D is perhaps TRBD2 (5 bases). Per germline, CDR1 MDHEN and CDR2 SYDVKM. This CDR3 is 15 amino acids long. V was trimmed by 6 bases and J by 4 bases, leaving 17 bases between them. The CDR3 loop reads CASRATRKPSDTQYF. The CDR3 DNA is TGTGCCAGCAGAGCAACTAGGAAACCTTCAGATACGCAGTATTTT.

The chain carries TRBV18 and TRBJ2-7; the match to TRBD2 covers 7 bases. There are 17 residues in the CDR3. Germline CDR1 KGHSH, CDR2 LQKENI. With 8 bases clipped from V and 0 bases from J, the junction kept 16 bases outside the gene matches. The CDR3 coding sequence is TGTGCCAGCGCACATCCCTCGGGGGGAACCGCCTCCTACGAGCAGTACTTC. It yields the protein CASAHPSGGTASYEQYF.

This clone was observed once. J is TRBJ1-5 and V is TRBV6-2 or TRBV6-3; TRBD1 agrees at 7 bases. The length of the CDR3 is 14 residues. Germline CDR1 MNHEY, CDR2 SVGEGT. After removal of 4 bases from V and 1 base from J, the junction contained 1 base not matched to a gene. The CDR3 nucleotides read TGTGCCAGCAGTTTACAGGGGAGCAATCAGCCCCAGCATTTT. This gives the protein CASSLQGSNQPQHF.

The chain carries TRBV5-4 and TRBJ2-5; TRBD1 is a possible D gene (5 bases). Trimming cost V 4 bases and J 4 bases, with 5 bases left between them. Germline V CDR1 and CDR2: SGHNT, YYREEE (reference sequence). CDR3 length: 11 amino acids. CDR3 sequence reads: CASSQGETQYF. In nucleotides, the CDR3 is TGTGCCAGCAGCCAGGGAGAGACCCAGTACTTC.

The genes are TRBV12-3 or TRBV12-4 and TRBJ2-3, with TRBD1 identical over 8 bases. The ends lost 6 bases at V and 11 bases at J; junction bases unmatched: 7. The CDR3 has 12 amino acids. The chain's CDR3 is CASRYQGTGQYF. The CDR3 coding sequence is TGTGCCAGCAGATACCAGGGGACAGGGCAGTATTTT.

The J gene is TRBJ2-5, the V gene TRBV11-2, with 7 bases identical to TRBD1. The CDR3 is 14 amino acids. Losses at the gene ends were 4 bases for V and 4 bases for J; bases not matched to a gene: 6. Germline loops: CDR1 SGHAT, CDR2 FQNNGV. The CDR3 region is CASSSNRGVETQYF. Written as DNA, the CDR3 is TGTGCCAGCAGCTCCAACAGGGGAGTAGAGACCCAGTACTTC.

This chain joins TRBV7-2 and TRBJ2-4, with 8 bases identical to TRBD2. The junction had 17 bases not matched to a gene; V was cut back by 6 bases and J by 1 base. Germline assignment: CDR1 SGHTA and CDR2 FQGNSA. The CDR3 extends over 19 amino acids. The CDR3 loop is CASRVLAGAGGVAKNIQYF. CDR3 DNA sequence: TGTGCCAGCAGAGTCCTGGCGGGAGCCGGGGGGGTGGCCAAAAACATTCAGTACTTC.